This paragraph covers one T cell receptor (beta chain) sequence. This entry belongs to a study of blood T cell repertoires in COVID-19. The overall study: The United States, Italy and Spain supplied acute and convalescent COVID-19 samples.

Assay used: immunoSEQ multiplex PCR; TCRdb lists only in-frame clones, some missing. The sample has roughly 91,000 clones, roughly four fifths seen once. The sequencing sample was made of peripheral blood. This receptor was taken from a woman aged 80 or over with acute or convalescent COVID-19.

The CDR3 protein is CASSMDLPGEAFF. For the CDR3, the DNA is TGTGCCAGCAGCATGGATTTACCGGGTGAAGCTTTCTTT. The genes are TRBV7-9 and TRBJ1-1; no definite D call. The CDR3 extends over 13 amino acids. Germline CDR1 SEHNR, CDR2 FQNEAQ (reference sequence). The V gene lost 5 bases and the J gene lost 7 bases, with 14 bases spanning the gap.